Ten or more counts support the clone carrying this T cell receptor beta chain. What it binds is not known. MiXCR, applied by TCRdb to the multiplex PCR reads, yields one record per CDR3 protein. The table shows around 66,000 distinct CDR3 sequences, with less than 50% occurring only once. This sample is drawn from a study of breast tumors, draining lymph nodes, adjacent tissues. Deletions cut 1 base from V and 5 bases from J, with 4 bases between. The CDR3 contains 12 residues. Per the germline V gene, CDR1 is LGHDT and CDR2 is YNNKEL (reference sequence). Overall study findings and caveats: That most tumor T cells come from lymph nodes remained unproven. Tumors had less TCR diversity than lymph nodes, more than nontumor tissue. Data fit most tumor T cells coming from lymph node, expanding in tumor. Luminal-like breast cancer showed significantly greater tumor-nontumor repertoire similarity than basal-like breast cancer did.

The sequenced sample was breast tumor tissue. This chain uses TRBV3-1 with TRBJ2-3; no clear D gene. The clonotype comes from a female donor with breast cancer. Some clones in this sample may be carry-over from other donors' samples. The CDR3 loop is CASSQAQDTQYF. CDR3 coding DNA: TGTGCCAGCAGCCAAGCCCAAGATACGCAGTATTTT.